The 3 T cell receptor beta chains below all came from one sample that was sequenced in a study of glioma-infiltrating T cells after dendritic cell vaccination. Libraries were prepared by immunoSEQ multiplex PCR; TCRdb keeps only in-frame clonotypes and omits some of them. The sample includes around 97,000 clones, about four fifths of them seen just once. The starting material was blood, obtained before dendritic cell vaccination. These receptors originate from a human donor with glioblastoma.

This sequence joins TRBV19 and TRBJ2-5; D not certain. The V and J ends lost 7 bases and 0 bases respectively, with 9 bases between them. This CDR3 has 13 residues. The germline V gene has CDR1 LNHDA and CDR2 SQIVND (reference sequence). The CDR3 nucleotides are TGTGCCAGTACCCCTCCGTACCAAGAGACCCAGTACTTC. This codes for CASTPPYQETQYF.

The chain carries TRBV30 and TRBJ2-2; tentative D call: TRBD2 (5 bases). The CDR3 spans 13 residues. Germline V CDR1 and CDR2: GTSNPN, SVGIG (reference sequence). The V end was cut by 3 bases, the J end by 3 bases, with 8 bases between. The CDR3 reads CAWSDYYTGELFF. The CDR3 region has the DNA TGTGCCTGGAGCGACTACTACACCGGGGAGCTGTTTTTT.

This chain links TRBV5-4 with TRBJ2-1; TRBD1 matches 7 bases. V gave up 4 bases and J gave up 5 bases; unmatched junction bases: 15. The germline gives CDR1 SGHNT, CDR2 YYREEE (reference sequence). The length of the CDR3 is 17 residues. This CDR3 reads CASSPAWGRGLDNEQFF. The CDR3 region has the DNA TGTGCCAGCAGCCCAGCCTGGGGCAGGGGGTTGGACAATGAGCAGTTCTTC.